Here is one TCR beta chain with its context. In the authors' workflow: Amplifying reference gene primers gave estimates of nucleated cell counts. The data were produced by immunoSEQ multiplex PCR, yet TCRdb's version contains in-frame clones alone and is incomplete. Clone size and V and J calls were adopted from that table, with D and trimming inferred from the DNA. The profile shows roughly 280,000 clones, less than 90% of them singletons. The data originate from a study of blood T cell repertoires in COVID-19. Background on the study: Italy, Spain and the United States were the sources of the convalescent and acute COVID-19 samples.

The specimen sequenced was PBMCs or T cells enriched from blood (not recorded which). This sequence was found in a woman in her forties or fifties who had recovered from COVID-19.

CDR3 bases: TGTGCCAGCAGCTTAGTCTTTAGGAGGGGAGATACGCAGTATTTT. Protein sequence: CASSLVFRRGDTQYF. The J gene is TRBJ2-3, the V gene TRBV11-2; D is perhaps TRBD2 (6 bases). V lost 1 base, J lost 5 bases, and 13 bases lay in between. This CDR3 comprises 15 residues. The germline V gene encodes CDR1 SGHAT and CDR2 FQNNGV.